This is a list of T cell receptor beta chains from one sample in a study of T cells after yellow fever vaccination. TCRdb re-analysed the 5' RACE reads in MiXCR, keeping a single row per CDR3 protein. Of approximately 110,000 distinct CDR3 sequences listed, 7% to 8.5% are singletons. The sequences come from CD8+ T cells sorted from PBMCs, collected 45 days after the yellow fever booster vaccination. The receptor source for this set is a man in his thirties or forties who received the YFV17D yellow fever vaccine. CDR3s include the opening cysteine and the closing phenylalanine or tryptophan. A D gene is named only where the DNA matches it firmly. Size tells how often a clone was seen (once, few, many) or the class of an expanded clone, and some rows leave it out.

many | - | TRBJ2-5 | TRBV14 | CASSRGETQYF | TGTGCCAGCAGCCGGGGCGAGACCCAGTACTTC
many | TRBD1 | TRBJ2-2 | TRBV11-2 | CASSADRTDTGELFF | TGTGCCAGCAGCGCGGACAGGACCGACACCGGGGAGCTGTTTTTT
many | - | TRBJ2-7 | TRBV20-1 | CSANGESGYEQYF | TGCAGTGCTAACGGAGAGTCGGGCTACGAGCAGTACTTC
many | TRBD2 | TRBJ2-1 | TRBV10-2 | CASSELLAGGYNEQFF | TGCGCCAGCAGTGAGCTTTTAGCGGGAGGTTACAATGAGCAGTTCTTC
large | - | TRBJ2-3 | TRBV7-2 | CASTKWDLVGDTQYF | TGTGCCAGCACCAAATGGGACTTGGTTGGAGATACGCAGTATTTT
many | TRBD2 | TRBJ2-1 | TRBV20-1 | CSAQKEREGPYNEQFF | TGCAGTGCCCAAAAGGAGCGGGAGGGCCCGTACAATGAGCAGTTCTTC
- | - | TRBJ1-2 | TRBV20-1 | CSDNRGTYYGYTF | TGCAGTGATAATCGGGGAACCTACTATGGCTACACCTTC
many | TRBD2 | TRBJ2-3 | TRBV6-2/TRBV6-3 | CASSYGTSGASTDTQYF | TGTGCCAGCAGTTACGGGACTAGCGGAGCCAGCACAGATACGCAGTATTTT
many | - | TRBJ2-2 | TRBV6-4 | CASAFAPRTGELFF | TGTGCCAGCGCCTTCGCGCCTCGCACCGGGGAGCTGTTTTTT
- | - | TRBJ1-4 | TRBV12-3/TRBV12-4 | CASSNEKLFF | TGTGCCAGCAGTAATGAAAAACTGTTTTTT
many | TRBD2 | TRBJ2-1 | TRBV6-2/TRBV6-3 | CASSDTGGSYNEQFF | TGTGCCAGCAGTGATACGGGGGGATCGTACAATGAGCAGTTCTTC
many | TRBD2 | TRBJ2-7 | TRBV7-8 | CASYGTSGRIPRVEQYF | TGTGCCAGCTACGGGACTAGCGGGAGAATCCCCCGGGTCGAGCAGTACTTC
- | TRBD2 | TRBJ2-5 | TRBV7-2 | CASSLFLAGGPLETQYF | TGTGCCAGCAGCTTATTCCTAGCGGGAGGGCCTCTGGAGACCCAGTACTTC
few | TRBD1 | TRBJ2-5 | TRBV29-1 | CSVGPGQGSPETQYF | TGCAGCGTTGGACCGGGACAGGGGTCCCCAGAGACCCAGTACTTC
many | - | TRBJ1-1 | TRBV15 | CATSRDRMGTEAFF | TGTGCCACCAGCAGAGATCGGATGGGCACTGAAGCTTTCTTT
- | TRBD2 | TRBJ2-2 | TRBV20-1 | CSASVSGTSIGGELFF | TGCAGTGCTAGTGTATCCGGGACTAGCATTGGCGGGGAGCTGTTTTTT
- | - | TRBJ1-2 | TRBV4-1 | CASSQGEGNSYGYTF | TGCGCCAGCAGCCAAGGGGAGGGAAACAGCTATGGCTACACCTTC
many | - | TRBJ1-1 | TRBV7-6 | CASSLEGVGDEAFF | TGTGCCAGCAGCTTAGAGGGGGTCGGGGATGAAGCTTTCTTT
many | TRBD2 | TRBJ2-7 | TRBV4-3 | CASSQVAGVSYEQYF | TGCGCCAGCAGCCAAGTGGCGGGAGTCTCCTACGAGCAGTACTTC
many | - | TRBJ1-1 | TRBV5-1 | CASSLPKNTEAFF | TGCGCCAGCAGCTTGCCCAAGAACACTGAAGCTTTCTTT
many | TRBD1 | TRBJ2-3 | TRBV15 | CATSRDRDSSTDTQYF | TGTGCCACCAGCAGAGACCGGGACAGTAGCACAGATACGCAGTATTTT
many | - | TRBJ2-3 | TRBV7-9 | CASSSSSDTQYF | TGTGCCAGCAGCTCCTCTTCAGATACGCAGTATTTT
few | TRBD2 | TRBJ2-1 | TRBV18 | CASSPPLAKHEQFF | TGTGCCAGCTCCCCCCCACTAGCGAAACATGAGCAGTTCTTC
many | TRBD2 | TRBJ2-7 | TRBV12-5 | CASGSTSGRDEQYF | TGTGCTAGTGGTTCGACTAGCGGGAGGGATGAGCAGTACTTC
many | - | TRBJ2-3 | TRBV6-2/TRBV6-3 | CASSTLTRTDTQYF | TGTGCCAGCAGTACCCTAACACGTACAGATACGCAGTATTTT
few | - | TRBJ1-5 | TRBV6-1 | CASSELSRPGNQPQHF | TGTGCCAGCAGTGAATTGAGCAGGCCGGGCAATCAGCCCCAGCATTTT
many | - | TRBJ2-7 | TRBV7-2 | CASSFLLSYEQYF | TGTGCCAGCAGCTTTCTTTTGTCCTACGAGCAGTACTTC
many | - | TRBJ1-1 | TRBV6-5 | CASSPGYTEAFF | TGTGCCAGCAGCCCAGGGTATACTGAAGCTTTCTTT
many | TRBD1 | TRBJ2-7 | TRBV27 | CASSLGTGSEQYF | TGTGCCAGCAGTTTAGGGACAGGGTCCGAGCAGTACTTC
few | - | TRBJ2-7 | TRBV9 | CASSPSGLGYEQYF | TGTGCCAGCAGCCCCTCAGGGTTAGGCTACGAGCAGTACTTC
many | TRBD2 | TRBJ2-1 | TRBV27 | CASRREGHNEQFF | TGTGCCAGCAGGCGGGAGGGCCACAATGAGCAGTTCTTC
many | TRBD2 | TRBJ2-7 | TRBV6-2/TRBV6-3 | CASSWQGLPYEQYF | TGTGCCAGCAGTTGGCAGGGACTACCCTACGAGCAGTACTTC
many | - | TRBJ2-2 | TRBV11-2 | CASSTSGQPTGELFF | TGTGCCAGCAGCACGTCCGGACAGCCCACCGGGGAGCTGTTTTTT
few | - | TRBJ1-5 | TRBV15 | CATSREQWDGHGPQHF | TGTGCCACCAGCAGAGAGCAATGGGACGGCCATGGACCCCAGCATTTT
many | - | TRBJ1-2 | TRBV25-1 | CASTPSRDGNYGYTF | TGTGCCAGCACCCCCTCTCGGGACGGTAACTATGGCTACACCTTC
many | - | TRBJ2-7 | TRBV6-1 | CASWSSGSSYEQYF | TGTGCCAGTTGGAGCAGCGGCTCCTCCTACGAGCAGTACTTC
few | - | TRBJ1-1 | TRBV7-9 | CASSLGHQEAFF | TGTGCCAGCAGCTTGGGACACCAGGAAGCTTTCTTT
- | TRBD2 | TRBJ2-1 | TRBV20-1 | CSAQTGGLEQFF | TGCAGTGCTCAGACGGGGGGGCTTGAGCAGTTCTTC
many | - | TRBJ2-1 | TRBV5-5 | CASSFAEQFF | TGTGCCAGCAGCTTCGCTGAGCAGTTCTTC
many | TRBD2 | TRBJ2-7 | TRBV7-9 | CASSQRTGTRGEQYF | TGTGCCAGCAGCCAACGCACCGGGACTAGAGGCGAGCAGTACTTC
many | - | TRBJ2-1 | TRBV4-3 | CASSQDPATIIPNEQFF | TGCGCCAGCAGCCAAGACCCGGCGACTATCATCCCCAATGAGCAGTTCTTC
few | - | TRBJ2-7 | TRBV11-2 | CASSWAYEQYF | TGTGCCAGCAGCTGGGCCTACGAGCAGTACTTC
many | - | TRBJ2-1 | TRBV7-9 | CASNPPGDNEQFF | TGTGCCAGCAACCCCCCAGGGGACAATGAGCAGTTCTTC
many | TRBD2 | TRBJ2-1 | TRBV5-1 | CASSLGVSGRVNEQFF | TGCGCCAGCAGCTTGGGGGTTAGCGGGAGGGTCAATGAGCAGTTCTTC
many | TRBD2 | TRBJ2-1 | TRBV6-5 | CASVPGTSGYGEQFF | TGTGCCAGCGTTCCCGGGACTAGCGGGTACGGTGAGCAGTTCTTC
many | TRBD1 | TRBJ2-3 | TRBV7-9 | CASSDRDRVVTDTQYF | TGTGCCAGCAGCGACCGGGACAGGGTGGTCACAGATACGCAGTATTTT
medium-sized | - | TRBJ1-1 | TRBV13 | CASSSRGGMGANTEAFF | TGTGCCAGCAGCTCCCGGGGGGGAATGGGAGCGAACACTGAAGCTTTCTTT
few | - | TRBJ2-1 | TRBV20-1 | CSAAPSIQYWEQFF | TGCAGTGCTGCCCCTAGCATACAGTACTGGGAGCAGTTCTTC
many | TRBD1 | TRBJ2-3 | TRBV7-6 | CASSSQTGQTSTDTQYF | TGTGCCAGCAGCTCACAGACAGGGCAAACTAGCACAGATACGCAGTATTTT
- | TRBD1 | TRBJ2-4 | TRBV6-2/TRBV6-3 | CASSFPGQSKNIQYF | TGTGCCAGCAGTTTTCCGGGACAGTCCAAAAACATTCAGTACTTC
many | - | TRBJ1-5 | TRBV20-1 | CSATEAGQPQHF | TGCAGTGCCACAGAGGCAGGACAGCCCCAGCATTTT
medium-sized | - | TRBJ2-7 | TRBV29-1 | CSVRDNSYEQYF | TGCAGCGTGCGGGACAACTCCTACGAGCAGTACTTC
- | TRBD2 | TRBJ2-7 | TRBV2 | CASSGSGTYEQYF | TGTGCCAGCAGTGGGAGCGGGACCTACGAGCAGTACTTC
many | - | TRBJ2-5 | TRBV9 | CASSVESKETQYF | TGTGCCAGCAGCGTAGAGTCTAAAGAGACCCAGTACTTC
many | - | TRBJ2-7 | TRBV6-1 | CATKLAGSSYEQYF | TGTGCCACCAAACTAGCCGGTAGCTCCTACGAGCAGTACTTC
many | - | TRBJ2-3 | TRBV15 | CATSRDLVGARGTDTQYF | TGTGCCACCAGCAGAGATTTGGTGGGGGCGCGAGGCACAGATACGCAGTATTTT
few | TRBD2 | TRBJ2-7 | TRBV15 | CATSGGLAGGGPLYEQYF | TGTGCCACCAGCGGAGGACTAGCGGGAGGAGGCCCCCTCTACGAGCAGTACTTC
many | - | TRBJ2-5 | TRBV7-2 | CASSSDFPETQYF | TGTGCCAGCAGCTCAGACTTTCCAGAGACCCAGTACTTC
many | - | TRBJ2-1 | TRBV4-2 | CASSQGLASDEQFF | TGTGCCAGCAGCCAAGGGCTAGCGAGCGATGAGCAGTTCTTC
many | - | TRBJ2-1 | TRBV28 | CASQGGIRTYNEQFF | TGTGCCAGCCAGGGGGGGATCAGGACCTACAATGAGCAGTTCTTC